This T cell receptor beta chain was observed in a study of control samples from healthy donors and cancer patients. Method: immunoSEQ multiplex PCR; TCRdb's copy keeps in-frame clones and lacks some. The table records about 190,000 clones, 90% to 95% of them present only once. Losses at the gene ends were 3 bases for V and 0 bases for J; bases not matched to a gene: 2. This CDR3 is 16 amino acids long. The germline gives CDR1 LNHNV, CDR2 YYDKDF (reference sequence). What was sequenced was blood. This clonotype was obtained from a man younger than 30 in good health. The chain combines TRBV15 with TRBJ1-5; 10 bases fit TRBD1. DNA for the CDR3: TGTGCCACCAGCAGGACAGGGGGCTTTAGCAATCAGCCCCAGCATTTT. As protein: CATSRTGGFSNQPQHF.